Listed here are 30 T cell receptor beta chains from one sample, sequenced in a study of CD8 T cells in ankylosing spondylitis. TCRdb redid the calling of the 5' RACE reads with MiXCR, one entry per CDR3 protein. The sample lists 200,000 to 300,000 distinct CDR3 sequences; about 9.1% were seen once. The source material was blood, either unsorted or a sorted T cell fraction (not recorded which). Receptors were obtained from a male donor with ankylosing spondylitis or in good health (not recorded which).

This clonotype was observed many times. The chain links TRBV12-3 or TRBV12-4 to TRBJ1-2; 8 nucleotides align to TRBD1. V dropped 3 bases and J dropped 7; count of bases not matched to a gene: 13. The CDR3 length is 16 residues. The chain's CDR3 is CASSFGQGGVSGGYTF. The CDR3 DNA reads TGTGCCAGCAGTTTCGGACAGGGAGGGGTTTCGGGTGGCTACACCTTC.

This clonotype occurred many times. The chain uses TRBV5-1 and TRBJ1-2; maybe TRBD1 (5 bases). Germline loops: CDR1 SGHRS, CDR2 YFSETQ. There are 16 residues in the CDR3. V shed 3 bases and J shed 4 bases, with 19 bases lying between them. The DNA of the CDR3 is TGCGCCAGCAGCTCGGACGGGACGGCTCCCATCTATGGCTACACCTTC. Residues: CASSSDGTAPIYGYTF.

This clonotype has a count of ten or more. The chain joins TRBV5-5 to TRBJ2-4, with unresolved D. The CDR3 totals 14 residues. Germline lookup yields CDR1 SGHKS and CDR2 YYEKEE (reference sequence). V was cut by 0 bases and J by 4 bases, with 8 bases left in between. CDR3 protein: CASSLDVRKNIQYF. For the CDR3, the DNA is TGTGCCAGCAGCTTGGATGTTAGAAAAAACATTCAGTACTTC.

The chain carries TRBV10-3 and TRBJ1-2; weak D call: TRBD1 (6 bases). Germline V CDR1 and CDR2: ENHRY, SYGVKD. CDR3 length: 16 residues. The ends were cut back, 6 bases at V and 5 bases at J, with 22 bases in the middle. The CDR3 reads CAISDTRQGSGYGYTF. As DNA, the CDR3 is TGTGCCATCAGCGATACCAGGCAGGGGAGTGGGTATGGCTACACCTTC.

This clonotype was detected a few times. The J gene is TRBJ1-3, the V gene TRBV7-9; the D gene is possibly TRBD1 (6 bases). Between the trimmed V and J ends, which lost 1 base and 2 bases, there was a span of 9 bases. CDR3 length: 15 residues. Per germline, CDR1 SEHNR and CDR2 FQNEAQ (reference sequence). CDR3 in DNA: TGTGCCAGCAGCTTAGAAACAGGGACTGGAAACACCATATATTTT. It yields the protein CASSLETGTGNTIYF.

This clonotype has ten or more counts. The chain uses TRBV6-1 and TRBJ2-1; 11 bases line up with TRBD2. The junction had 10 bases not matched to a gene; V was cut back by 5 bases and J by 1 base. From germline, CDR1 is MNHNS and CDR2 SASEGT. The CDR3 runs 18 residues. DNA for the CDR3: TGTGCCAGCAGTCCCCGTAGCGGGGGGGCTGGATCCTACAATGAGCAGTTCTTC. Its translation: CASSPRSGGAGSYNEQFF.

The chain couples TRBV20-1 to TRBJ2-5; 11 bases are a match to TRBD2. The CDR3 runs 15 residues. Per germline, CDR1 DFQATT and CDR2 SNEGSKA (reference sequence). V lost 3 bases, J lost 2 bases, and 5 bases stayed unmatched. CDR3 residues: CSASSLAGGQETQYF. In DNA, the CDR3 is TGCAGTGCTAGTAGTCTAGCGGGAGGACAAGAGACCCAGTACTTC.

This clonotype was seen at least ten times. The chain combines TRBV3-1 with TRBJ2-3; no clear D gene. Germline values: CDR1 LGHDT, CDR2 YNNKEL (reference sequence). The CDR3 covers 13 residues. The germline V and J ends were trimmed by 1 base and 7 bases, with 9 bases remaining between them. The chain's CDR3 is CASSQAGAYTQYF. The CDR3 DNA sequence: TGTGCCAGCAGCCAAGCGGGCGCATATACGCAGTATTTT.

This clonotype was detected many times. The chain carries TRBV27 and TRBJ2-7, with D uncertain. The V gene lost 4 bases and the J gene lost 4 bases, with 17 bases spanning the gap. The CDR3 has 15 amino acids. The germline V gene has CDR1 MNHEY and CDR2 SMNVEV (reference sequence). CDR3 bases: TGTGCCAGCAGTTCTCAGGTGGGGTCTGGGTACGAGCAGTACTTC. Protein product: CASSSQVGSGYEQYF.

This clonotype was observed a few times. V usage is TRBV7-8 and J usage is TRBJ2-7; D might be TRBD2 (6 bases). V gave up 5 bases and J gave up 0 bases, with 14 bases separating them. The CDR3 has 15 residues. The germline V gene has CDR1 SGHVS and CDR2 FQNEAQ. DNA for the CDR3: TGTGCCAGCAGCCCCGGCGGTAGCGGCTCCTACGAGCAGTACTTC. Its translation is CASSPGGSGSYEQYF. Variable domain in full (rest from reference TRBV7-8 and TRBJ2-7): GAGVSQSPRYKVAKRGQDVALRCDPISGHVSLFWYQQALGQGPEFLTYFQNEAQLDKSGLPSDRFFAERPEGSVSTLKIQRTQQEDSAVYLCASSPGGSGSYEQYFGPGTRLTVT.

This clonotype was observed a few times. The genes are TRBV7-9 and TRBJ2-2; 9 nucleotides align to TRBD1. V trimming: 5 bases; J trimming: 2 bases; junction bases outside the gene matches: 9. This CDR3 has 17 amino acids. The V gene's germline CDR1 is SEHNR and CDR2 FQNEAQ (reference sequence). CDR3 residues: CASSQNTGQGNTGELFF. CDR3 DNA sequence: TGTGCCAGCAGCCAGAATACGGGACAGGGAAACACCGGGGAGCTGTTTTTT.

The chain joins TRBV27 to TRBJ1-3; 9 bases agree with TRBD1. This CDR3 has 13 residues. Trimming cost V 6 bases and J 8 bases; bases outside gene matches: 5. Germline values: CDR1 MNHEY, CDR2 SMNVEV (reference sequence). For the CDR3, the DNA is TGTGCCAGCAGCTCATGGACAGGGGACACCATATATTTT. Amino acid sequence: CASSSWTGDTIYF.

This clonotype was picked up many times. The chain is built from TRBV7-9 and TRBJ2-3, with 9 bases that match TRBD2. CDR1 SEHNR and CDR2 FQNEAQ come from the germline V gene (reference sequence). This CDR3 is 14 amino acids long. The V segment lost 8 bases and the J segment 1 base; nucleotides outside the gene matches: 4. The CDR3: CASGWTSGTDTQYF. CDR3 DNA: TGTGCCAGCGGCTGGACTAGCGGCACAGATACGCAGTATTTT.

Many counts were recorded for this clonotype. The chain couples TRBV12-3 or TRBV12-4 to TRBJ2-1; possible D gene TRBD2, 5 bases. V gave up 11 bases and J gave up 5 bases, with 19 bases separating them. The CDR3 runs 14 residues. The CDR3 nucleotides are TGTGCCTCAACCCGAGTCGGGATACACAATGAGCAGTTCTTC. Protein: CASTRVGIHNEQFF.

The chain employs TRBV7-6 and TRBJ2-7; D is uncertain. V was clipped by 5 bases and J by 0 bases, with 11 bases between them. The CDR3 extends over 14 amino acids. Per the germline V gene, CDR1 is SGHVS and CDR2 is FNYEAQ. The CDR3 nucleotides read TGTGCCAGCAGCCCCCCCGGAAGCTCCTACGAGCAGTACTTC. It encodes CASSPPGSSYEQYF.

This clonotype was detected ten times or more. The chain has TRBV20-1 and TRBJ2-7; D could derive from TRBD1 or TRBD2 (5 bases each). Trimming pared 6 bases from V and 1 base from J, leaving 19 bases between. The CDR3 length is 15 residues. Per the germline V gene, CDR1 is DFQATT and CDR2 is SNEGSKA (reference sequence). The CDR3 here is CSAGDPLKGSYEQYF. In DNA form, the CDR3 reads TGCAGTGCCGGGGACCCCCTAAAAGGGTCCTACGAGCAGTACTTC.

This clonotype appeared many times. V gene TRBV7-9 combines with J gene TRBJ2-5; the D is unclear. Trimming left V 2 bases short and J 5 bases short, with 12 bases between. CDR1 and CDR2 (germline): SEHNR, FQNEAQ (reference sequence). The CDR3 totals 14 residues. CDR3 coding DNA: TGTGCCAGCAGCTTAAGGACCCATCCGGAGACCCAGTACTTC. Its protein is CASSLRTHPETQYF.

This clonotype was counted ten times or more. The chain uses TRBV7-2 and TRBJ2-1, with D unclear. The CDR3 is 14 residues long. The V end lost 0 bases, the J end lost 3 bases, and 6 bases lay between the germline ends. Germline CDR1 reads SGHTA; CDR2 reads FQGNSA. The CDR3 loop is CASSLAGIYNEQFF. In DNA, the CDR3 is TGTGCCAGCAGCTTAGCGGGGATCTACAATGAGCAGTTCTTC.

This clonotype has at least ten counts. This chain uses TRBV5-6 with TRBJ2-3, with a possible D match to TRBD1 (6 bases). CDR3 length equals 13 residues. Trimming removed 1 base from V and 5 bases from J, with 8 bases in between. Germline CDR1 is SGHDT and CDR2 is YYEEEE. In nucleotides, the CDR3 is TGTGCCAGCAGCTTGAAGGGGGTAGATACGCAGTATTTT. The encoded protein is CASSLKGVDTQYF.

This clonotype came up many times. Here the CDR3 reads CASSPPGQISGANVLTF. The CDR3 DNA reads as TGTGCCAGCAGTCCCCCGGGGCAGATCTCTGGGGCCAACGTCCTGACTTTC. The chain recombines TRBV12-3 or TRBV12-4 with TRBJ2-6; D could derive from TRBD1 or TRBD2 (5 bases each). The CDR3 loop spans 17 amino acids. Trimming took off 5 bases at V and 0 bases at J, with 14 bases between the two ends.

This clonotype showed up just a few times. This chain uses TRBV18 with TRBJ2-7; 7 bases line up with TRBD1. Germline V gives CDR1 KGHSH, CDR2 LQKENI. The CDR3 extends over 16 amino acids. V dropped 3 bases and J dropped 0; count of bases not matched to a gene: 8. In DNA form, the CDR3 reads TGTGCCAGCTCACCCACGCAGACAGGGAGCTCCTACGAGCAGTACTTC. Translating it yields CASSPTQTGSSYEQYF.

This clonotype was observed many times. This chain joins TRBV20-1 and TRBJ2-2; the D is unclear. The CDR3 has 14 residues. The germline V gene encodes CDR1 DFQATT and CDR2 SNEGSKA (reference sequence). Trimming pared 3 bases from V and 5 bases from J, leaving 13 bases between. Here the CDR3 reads CSASSGLRTGELFF. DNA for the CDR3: TGCAGTGCTAGCTCCGGGCTCCGGACCGGGGAGCTGTTTTTT.

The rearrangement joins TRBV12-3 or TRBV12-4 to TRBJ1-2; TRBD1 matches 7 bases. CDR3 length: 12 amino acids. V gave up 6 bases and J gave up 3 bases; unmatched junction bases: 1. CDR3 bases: TGTGCCAGCAGGGGGACAGACTATGGCTACACCTTC. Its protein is CASRGTDYGYTF.

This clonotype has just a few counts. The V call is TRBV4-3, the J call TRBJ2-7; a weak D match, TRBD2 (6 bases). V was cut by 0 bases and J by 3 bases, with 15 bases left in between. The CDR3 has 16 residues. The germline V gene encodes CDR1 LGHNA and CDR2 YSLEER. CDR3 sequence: CASSQDFGGVFYEQYF. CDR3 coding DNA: TGCGCCAGCAGCCAAGATTTCGGGGGAGTATTCTACGAGCAGTACTTC.

CDR3 in DNA: TGCAGTGCTAGTAGGGCCCAGAGAAGGAGTGAGCAGTTCTTC. It encodes CSASRAQRRSEQFF. The V gene is TRBV20-1, the J gene TRBJ2-1; D uncertain. CDR3 length: 14 amino acids. V was pared by 3 bases and J by 9 bases, with 18 bases between. The V gene's germline CDR1 is DFQATT and CDR2 SNEGSKA (reference sequence).

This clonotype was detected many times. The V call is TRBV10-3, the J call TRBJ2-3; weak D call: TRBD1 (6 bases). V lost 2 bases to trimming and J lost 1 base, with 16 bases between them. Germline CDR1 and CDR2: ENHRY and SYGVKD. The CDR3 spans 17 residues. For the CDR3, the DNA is TGTGCCATCAGTGAGGGCCCTCTCAGGGGAGGCACAGATACGCAGTATTTT. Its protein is CAISEGPLRGGTDTQYF.

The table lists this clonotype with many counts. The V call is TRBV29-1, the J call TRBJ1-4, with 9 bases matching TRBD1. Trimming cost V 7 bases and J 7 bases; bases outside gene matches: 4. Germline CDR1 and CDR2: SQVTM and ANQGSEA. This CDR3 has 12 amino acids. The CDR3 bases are TGCAGCGGTGGGACAGGGAGTGAAAAACTGTTTTTT. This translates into CSGGTGSEKLFF.

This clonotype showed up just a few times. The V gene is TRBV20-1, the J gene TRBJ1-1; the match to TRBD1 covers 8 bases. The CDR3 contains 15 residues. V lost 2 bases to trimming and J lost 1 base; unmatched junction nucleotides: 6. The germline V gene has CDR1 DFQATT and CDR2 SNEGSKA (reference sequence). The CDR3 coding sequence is TGCAGTGCTAGACCAGGGACAGGTAGGAACACTGAAGCTTTCTTT. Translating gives CSARPGTGRNTEAFF.

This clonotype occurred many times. As DNA, the CDR3 is TGTGCCAGCAGCCTCGGGATTGGGACTCAGGCTGAAGCTTTCTTT. The encoded protein is CASSLGIGTQAEAFF. The chain combines TRBV7-8 with TRBJ1-1; D is possibly TRBD1 (5 bases). The CDR3 spans 15 residues. Germline V gene sequence: CDR1 SGHVS, CDR2 FQNEAQ. V dropped 5 bases and J dropped 6 bases, with 19 bases sitting between them.

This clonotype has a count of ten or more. The CDR3 sequence: CASREMDRPSYEQYF. The CDR3 DNA is TGTGCCAGCAGGGAGATGGACAGACCATCCTACGAGCAGTACTTC. The V and J genes are TRBV5-4 and TRBJ2-7; maybe TRBD1 (6 bases). V was clipped by 5 bases and J by 1 base, with 16 bases between them. The CDR3 covers 15 residues. Germline CDR1 and CDR2: SGHNT and YYREEE (reference sequence).